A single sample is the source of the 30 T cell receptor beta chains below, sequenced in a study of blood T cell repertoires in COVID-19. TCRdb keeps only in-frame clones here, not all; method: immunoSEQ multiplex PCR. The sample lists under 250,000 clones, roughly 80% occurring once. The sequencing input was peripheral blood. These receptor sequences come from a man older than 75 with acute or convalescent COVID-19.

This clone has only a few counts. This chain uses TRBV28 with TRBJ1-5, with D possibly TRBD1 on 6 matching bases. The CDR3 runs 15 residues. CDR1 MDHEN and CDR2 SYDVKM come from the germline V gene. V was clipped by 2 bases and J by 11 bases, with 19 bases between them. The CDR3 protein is CASSLPGTLRRAQHF. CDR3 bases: TGTGCCAGCAGTTTACCCGGGACACTCCGCCGGGCCCAGCATTTT.

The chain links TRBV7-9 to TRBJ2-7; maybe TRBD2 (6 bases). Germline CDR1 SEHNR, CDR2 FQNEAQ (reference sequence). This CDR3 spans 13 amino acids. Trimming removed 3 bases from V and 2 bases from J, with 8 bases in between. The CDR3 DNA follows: TGTGCCAGCAGCTTGTCGGGAGCCTACGAGCAGTACTTC. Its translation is CASSLSGAYEQYF.

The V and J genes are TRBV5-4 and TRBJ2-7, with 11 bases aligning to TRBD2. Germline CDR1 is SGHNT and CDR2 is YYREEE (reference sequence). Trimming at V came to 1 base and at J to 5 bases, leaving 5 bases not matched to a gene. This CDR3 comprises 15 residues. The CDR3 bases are TGTGCCAGCAGCTTGTACCTAGCGGGGGGAAACGAGCAGTACTTC. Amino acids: CASSLYLAGGNEQYF.

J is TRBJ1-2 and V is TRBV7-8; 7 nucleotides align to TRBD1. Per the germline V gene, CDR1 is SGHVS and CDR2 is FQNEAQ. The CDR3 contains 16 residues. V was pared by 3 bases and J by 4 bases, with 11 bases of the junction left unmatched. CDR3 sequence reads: CASSFETGLGSYGYTF. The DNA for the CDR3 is TGTGCCAGCAGCTTTGAGACAGGGTTAGGTAGCTATGGCTACACCTTC.

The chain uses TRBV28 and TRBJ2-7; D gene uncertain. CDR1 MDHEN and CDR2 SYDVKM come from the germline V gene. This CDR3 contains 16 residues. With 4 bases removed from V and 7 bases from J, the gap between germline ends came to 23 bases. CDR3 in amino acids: CASSSSSSLSFREQYF. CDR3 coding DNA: TGTGCCAGCAGTTCCTCATCCAGTTTAAGTTTCAGGGAGCAGTACTTC.

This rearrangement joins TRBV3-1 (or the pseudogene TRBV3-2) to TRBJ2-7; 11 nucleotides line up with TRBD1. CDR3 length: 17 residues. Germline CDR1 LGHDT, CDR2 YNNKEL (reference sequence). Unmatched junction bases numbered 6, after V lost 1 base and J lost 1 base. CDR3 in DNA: TGTGCCAGCAGCCAAGCTCCGGGACAGGGGGTATCCTACGAGCAGTACTTC. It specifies CASSQAPGQGVSYEQYF.

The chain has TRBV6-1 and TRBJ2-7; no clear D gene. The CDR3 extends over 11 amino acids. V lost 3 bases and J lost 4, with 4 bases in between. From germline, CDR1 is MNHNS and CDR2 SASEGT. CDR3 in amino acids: CASSERYEQYF. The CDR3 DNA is TGTGCCAGCAGTGAGAGGTACGAGCAGTACTTC.

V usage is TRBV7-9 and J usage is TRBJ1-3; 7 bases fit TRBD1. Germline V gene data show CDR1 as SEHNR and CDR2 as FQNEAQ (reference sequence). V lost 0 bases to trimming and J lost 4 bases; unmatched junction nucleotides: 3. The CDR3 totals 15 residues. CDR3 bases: TGTGCCAGCAGCTTAGCAGGGGGCGAAGGAAACACCATATATTTT. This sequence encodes CASSLAGGEGNTIYF. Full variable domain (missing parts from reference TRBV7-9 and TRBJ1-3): DTGVSQNPRHKITKRGQNVTFRCDPISEHNRLYWYRQTLGQGPEFLTYFQNEAQLEKSRLLSDRFSAERPKGSFSTLEIQRTEQGDSAMYLCASSLAGGEGNTIYFGEGSWLTVV.

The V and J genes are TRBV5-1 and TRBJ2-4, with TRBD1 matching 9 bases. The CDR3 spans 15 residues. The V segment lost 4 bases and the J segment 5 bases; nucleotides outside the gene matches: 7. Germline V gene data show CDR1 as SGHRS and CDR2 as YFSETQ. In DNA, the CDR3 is TGCGCCAGCAGCCCCGGGGACAGGGACCAAAACATTCAGTACTTC. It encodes CASSPGDRDQNIQYF.

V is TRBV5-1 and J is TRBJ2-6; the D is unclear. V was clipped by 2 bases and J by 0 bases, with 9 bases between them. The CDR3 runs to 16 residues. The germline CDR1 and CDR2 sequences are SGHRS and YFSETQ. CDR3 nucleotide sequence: TGCGCCAGCAGCTTCCAGGCCAGCTCTGGGGCCAACGTCCTGACTTTC. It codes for CASSFQASSGANVLTF.

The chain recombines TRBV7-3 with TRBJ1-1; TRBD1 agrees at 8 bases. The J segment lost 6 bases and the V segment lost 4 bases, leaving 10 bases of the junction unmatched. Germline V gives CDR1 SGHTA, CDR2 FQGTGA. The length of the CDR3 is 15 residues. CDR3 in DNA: TGTGCCAGCAGCTCGTCGACAGGGGATTCCGCTGAAGCTTTCTTT. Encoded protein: CASSSSTGDSAEAFF.

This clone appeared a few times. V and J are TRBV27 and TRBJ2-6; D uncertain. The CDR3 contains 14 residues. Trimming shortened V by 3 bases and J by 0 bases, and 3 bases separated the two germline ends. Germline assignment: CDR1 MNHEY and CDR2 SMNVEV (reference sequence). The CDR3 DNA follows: TGTGCCAGCAGTTTCAACTCTGGGGCCAACGTCCTGACTTTC. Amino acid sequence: CASSFNSGANVLTF. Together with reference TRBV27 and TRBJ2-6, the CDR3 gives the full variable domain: EAQVTQNPRYLITVTGKKLTVTCSQNMNHEYMSWYRQDPGLGLRQIYYSMNVEVTDKGDVPEGYKVSRKEKRNFPLILESPSPNQTSLYFCASSFNSGANVLTFGAGSRLTVL.

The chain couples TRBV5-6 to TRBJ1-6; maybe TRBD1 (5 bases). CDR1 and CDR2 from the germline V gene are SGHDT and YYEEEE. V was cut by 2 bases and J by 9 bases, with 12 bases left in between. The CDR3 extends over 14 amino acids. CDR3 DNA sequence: TGTGCCAGCAGCTTAGGGGAAATCTTTTCACCCCTCCACTTT. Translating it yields CASSLGEIFSPLHF. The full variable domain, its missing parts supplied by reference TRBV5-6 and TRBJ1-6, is DAGVTQSPTHLIKTRGQQVTLRCSPKSGHDTVSWYQQALGQGPQFIFQYYEEEERQRGNFPDRFSGHQFPNYSSELNVNALLLGDSALYLCASSLGEIFSPLHFGNGTRLTVT.

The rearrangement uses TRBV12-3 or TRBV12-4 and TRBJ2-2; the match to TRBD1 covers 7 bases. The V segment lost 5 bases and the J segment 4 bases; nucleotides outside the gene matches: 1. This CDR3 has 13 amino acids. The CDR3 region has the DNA TGTGCCAGCAGTGGGACAGTCACCGGGGAGCTGTTTTTT. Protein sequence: CASSGTVTGELFF.

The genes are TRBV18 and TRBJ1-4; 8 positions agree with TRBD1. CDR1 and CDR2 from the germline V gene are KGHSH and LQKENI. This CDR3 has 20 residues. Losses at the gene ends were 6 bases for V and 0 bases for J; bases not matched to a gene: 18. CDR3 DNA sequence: TGTGCCAGCTCTTCGATGTCTGGACAGGGAGCCGACGCAACTAATGAAAAACTGTTTTTT. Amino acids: CASSSMSGQGADATNEKLFF.

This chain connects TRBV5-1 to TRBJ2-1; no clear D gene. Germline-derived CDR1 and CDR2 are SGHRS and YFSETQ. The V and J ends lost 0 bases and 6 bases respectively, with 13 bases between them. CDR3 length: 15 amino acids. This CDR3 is CASSLAEVSSNEQFF. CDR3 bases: TGCGCCAGCAGCTTGGCAGAGGTTAGTTCCAATGAGCAGTTCTTC.

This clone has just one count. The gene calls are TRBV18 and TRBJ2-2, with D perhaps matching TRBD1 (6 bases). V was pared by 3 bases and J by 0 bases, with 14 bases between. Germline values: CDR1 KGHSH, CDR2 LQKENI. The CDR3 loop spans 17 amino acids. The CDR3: CASSPISGTPNTGELFF. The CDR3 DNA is TGTGCCAGCTCACCTATTTCCGGGACACCGAACACCGGGGAGCTGTTTTTT.

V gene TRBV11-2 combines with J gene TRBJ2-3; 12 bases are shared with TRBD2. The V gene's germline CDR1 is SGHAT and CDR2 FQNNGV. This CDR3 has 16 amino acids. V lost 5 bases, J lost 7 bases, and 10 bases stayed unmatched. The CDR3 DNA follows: TGTGCCAGCAGCACACTAGCGGGGGGCCGTCGGAATACGCAGTATTTT. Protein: CASSTLAGGRRNTQYF.

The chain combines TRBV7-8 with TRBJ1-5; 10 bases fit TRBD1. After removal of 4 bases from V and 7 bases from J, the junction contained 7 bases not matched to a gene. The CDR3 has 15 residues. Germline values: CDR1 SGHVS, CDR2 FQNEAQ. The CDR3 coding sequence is TGTGCCAGCAGCTCCCTCCGGGACAGGGGACAGCCCCAGCATTTT. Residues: CASSSLRDRGQPQHF.

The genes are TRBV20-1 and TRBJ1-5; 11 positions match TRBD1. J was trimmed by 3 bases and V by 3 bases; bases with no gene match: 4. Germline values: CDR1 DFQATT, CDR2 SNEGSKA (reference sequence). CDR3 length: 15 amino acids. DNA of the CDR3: TGCAGTGCTAGTGGGACAGGGGGGCCCAATCAGCCCCAGCATTTT. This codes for CSASGTGGPNQPQHF.

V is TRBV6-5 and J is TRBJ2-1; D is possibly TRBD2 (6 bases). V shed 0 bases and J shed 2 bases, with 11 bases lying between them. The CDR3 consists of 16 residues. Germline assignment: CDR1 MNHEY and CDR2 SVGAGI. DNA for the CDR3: TGTGCCAGCAGTTACTCGGGACTCTGGGCCTACAATGAGCAGTTCTTC. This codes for CASSYSGLWAYNEQFF.

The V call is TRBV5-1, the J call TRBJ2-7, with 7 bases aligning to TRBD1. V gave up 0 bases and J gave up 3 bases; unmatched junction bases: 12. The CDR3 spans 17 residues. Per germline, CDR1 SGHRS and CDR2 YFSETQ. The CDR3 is CASSLGPLDRASYEQYF. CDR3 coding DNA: TGCGCCAGCAGCTTGGGACCTCTAGACAGGGCCAGCTACGAGCAGTACTTC.

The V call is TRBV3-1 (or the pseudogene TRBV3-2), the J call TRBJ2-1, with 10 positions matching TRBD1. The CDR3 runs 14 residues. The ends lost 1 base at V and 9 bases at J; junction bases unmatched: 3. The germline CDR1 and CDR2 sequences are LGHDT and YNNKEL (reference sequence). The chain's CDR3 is CASSQATGGSEQFF. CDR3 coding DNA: TGTGCCAGCAGCCAAGCGACAGGGGGCAGTGAGCAGTTCTTC.

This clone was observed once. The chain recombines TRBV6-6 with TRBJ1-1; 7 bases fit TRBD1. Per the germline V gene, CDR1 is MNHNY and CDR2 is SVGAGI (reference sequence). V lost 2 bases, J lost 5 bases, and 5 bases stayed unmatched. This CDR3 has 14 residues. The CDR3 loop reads CASSYARGRTEAFF. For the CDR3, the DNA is TGTGCCAGCAGTTACGCAAGGGGGCGAACTGAAGCTTTCTTT.

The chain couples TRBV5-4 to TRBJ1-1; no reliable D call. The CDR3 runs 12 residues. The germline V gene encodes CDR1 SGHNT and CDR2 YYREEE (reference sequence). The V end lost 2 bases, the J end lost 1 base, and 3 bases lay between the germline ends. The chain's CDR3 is CASSLQNTEAFF. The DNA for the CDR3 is TGTGCCAGCAGCTTACAGAACACTGAAGCTTTCTTT.

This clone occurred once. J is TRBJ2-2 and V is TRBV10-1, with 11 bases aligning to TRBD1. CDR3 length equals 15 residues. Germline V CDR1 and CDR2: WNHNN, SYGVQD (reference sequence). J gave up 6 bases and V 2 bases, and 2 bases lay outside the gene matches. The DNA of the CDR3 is TGCGCCAGCAGTGAGGGACAGGGGGCATCCGGGGAGCTGTTTTTT. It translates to CASSEGQGASGELFF.

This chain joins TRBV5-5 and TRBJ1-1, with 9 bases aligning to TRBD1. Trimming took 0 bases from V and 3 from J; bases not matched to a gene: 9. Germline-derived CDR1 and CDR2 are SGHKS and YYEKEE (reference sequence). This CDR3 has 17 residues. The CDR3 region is CASSLVSVTGGYTEAFF. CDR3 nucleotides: TGTGCCAGCAGCTTGGTCAGTGTTACAGGGGGCTACACTGAAGCTTTCTTT.

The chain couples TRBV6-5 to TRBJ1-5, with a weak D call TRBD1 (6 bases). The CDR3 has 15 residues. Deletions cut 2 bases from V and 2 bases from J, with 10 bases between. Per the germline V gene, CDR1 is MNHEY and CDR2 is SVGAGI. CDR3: CASSYGRGGNQPQHF. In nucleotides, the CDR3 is TGTGCCAGCAGTTACGGCAGGGGCGGCAATCAGCCCCAGCATTTT.

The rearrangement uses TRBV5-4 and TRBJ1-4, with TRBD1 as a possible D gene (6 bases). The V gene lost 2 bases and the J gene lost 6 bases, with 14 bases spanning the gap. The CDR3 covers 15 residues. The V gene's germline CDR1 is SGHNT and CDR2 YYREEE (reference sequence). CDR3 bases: TGTGCCAGCAGCTTCTCCCCAGGGGACCATGAAAAACTGTTTTTT. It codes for CASSFSPGDHEKLFF.

In nucleotides, the CDR3 is TGTGCTAGTGGCCTGAAGCCGGGACAGGGGCTTTTGAGCTATGGCTACACCTTC. It codes for CASGLKPGQGLLSYGYTF. The genes are TRBV12-5 and TRBJ1-2; TRBD1 agrees at 10 bases. The CDR3 contains 18 residues. From germline, CDR1 is LGHNT and CDR2 FRNRAP. V lost 6 bases, J lost 4 bases, and 17 bases stayed unmatched.